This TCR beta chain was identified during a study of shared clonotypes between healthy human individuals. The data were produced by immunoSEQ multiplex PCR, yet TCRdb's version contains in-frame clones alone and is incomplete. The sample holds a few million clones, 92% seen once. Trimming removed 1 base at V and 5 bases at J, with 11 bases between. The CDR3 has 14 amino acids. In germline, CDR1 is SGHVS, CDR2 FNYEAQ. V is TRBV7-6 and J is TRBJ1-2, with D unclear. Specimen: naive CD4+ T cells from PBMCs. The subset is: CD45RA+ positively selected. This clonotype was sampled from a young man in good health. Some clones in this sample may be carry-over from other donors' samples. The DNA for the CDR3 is TGTGCCAGCAGCTTAGAAGGGCGGACTTATGGCTACACCTTC. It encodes CASSLEGRTYGYTF.